This TCR beta chain was identified during a study of T cell responses to AZD1222 COVID-19 vaccine. Study results and limitations: Spike-specific TCR repertoires showed rising breadth and depth after two AZD1222 doses.

A remark on this clone: What it binds is not known.

Sequencing was performed with immunoSEQ multiplex PCR; in TCRdb, only in-frame clones are kept and a portion is missing. The repertoire includes fewer than 120,000 clones, about four fifths of them detected once, and roughly 4.8% sits in the top ten. With 7 bases removed from V and 7 bases from J, the gap between germline ends came to 19 bases. There are 14 residues in the CDR3. Looked up from germline, CDR1 is MDHEN and CDR2 is SYDVKM. The chain couples TRBV28 to TRBJ1-1; possibly TRBD1 for D (6 bases). The clonotype comes from an adult in good health. The sample here was peripheral blood, taken on day 0 of AZD1222 vaccination. CDR3 region: CASTPRLNRVEAFF. CDR3 sequence (DNA): TGTGCCAGCACTCCTCGACTAAACAGGGTTGAAGCTTTCTTT.